This T cell receptor (beta chain) was recovered during a study of blood T cell repertoires in COVID-19. For the study at large: COVID-19 samples collected from the United States, Italy and Spain covered acute and convalescent phases.

Clones were sequenced by immunoSEQ multiplex PCR, and TCRdb holds only the in-frame ones, with some missing. The sample carries under 200,000 clones, 65% to 85% recorded once. The table lists this clone with a few counts. Germline trimming cut 6 bases from V and 3 bases from J; bases unmatched to any gene: 7. From germline, CDR1 is MDHEN and CDR2 SYDVKM. CDR3 length: 14 residues. In assigning cohorts, the study relied on participant-reported clinical history. Sample: PBMCs or T cells enriched from blood (not recorded which). This TCR was recovered from a woman aged 35 to 49 with acute COVID-19. V usage is TRBV28 and J usage is TRBJ1-1, with TRBD1 identical over 7 bases. Here the CDR3 reads CASSRGQRDTEAFF. DNA for the CDR3: TGTGCCAGCAGCCGGGGACAGAGAGACACTGAAGCTTTCTTT. Filled out from reference TRBV28 and TRBJ1-1, the complete variable domain reads DVKVTQSSRYLVKRTGEKVFLECVQDMDHENMFWYRQDPGLGLRLIYFSYDVKMKEKGDIPEGYSVSREKKERFSLILESASTNQTSMYLCASSRGQRDTEAFFGQGTRLTVV.